This T cell receptor (beta chain) is from a study of T cells in Graves' hyperthyroidism and ophthalmopathy. Researchers amplified the TCR beta CDR3 regions from RNA transcripts. Using the HTBI primer set, a first-round RT-PCR was run on the TCR CDR3. TCRdb itself ran the multiplex PCR reads through MiXCR, one entry per CDR3 protein. Here the sample spans roughly 300,000 distinct CDR3 sequences, less than 30% being singletons. This clonotype was detected many times. The specimen was blood. This sequence was found in a man aged 35-49 years with Graves' hyperthyroidism that later progressed to Graves' ophthalmopathy.

CDR3 loop: CASSLLAGELFF. CDR3 DNA sequence: TGTGCCAGCAGCTTATTAGCCGGGGAGCTGTTTTTT. The V call is TRBV11-2, the J call TRBJ2-2; D not certain. V was cut by 2 bases and J by 6 bases, with 4 bases left in between. This CDR3 contains 12 residues. Germline CDR1 is SGHAT and CDR2 is FQNNGV.